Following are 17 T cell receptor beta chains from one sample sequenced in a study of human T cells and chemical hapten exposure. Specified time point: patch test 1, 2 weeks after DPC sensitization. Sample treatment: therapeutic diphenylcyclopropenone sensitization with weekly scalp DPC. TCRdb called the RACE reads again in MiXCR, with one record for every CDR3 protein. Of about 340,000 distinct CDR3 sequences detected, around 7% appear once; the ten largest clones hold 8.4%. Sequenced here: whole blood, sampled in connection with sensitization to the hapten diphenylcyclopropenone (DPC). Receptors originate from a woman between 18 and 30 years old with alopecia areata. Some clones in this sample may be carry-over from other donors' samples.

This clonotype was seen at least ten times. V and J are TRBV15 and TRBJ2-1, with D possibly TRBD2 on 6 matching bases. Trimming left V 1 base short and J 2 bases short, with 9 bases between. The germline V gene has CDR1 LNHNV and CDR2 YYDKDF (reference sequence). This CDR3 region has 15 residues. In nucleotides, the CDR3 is TGTGCCACCAGCAGAGGGGACTCAACCTACAATGAGCAGTTCTTC. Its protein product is CATSRGDSTYNEQFF.

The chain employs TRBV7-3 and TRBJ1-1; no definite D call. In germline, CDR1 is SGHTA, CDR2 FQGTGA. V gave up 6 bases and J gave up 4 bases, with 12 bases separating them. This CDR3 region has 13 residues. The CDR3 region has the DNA TGTGCCAGCAGAGAGGAGGTGAGCACTGAAGCTTTCTTT. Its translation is CASREEVSTEAFF. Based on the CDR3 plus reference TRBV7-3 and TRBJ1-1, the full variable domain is GAGVSQTPSNKVTEKGKYVELRCDPISGHTALYWYRQSLGQGPEFLIYFQGTGAADDSGLPNDRFFAVRPEGSVSTLKIQRTERGDSAVYLCASREEVSTEAFFGQGTRLTVV.

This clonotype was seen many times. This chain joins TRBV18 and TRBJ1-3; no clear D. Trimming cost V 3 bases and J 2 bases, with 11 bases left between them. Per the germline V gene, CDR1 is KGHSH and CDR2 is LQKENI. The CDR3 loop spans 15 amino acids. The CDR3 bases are TGTGCCAGCTCACCCCCCCATAGCGCTGGAAACACCATATATTTT. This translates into CASSPPHSAGNTIYF.

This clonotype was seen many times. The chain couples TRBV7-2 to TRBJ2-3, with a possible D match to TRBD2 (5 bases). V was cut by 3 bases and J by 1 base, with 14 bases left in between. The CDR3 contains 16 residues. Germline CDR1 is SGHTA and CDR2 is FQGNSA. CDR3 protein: CASSLALASGTDTQYF. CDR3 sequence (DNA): TGTGCCAGCAGCTTGGCTCTAGCTTCCGGCACAGATACGCAGTATTTT.

CDR3 residues: CASSYRVGGTDTQYF. DNA for the CDR3: TGTGCCAGCAGTTACAGGGTAGGGGGCACAGATACGCAGTATTTT. The chain employs TRBV6-5 and TRBJ2-3, with TRBD1 as a possible D gene (5 bases). V lost 2 bases to trimming and J lost 1 base, with 10 bases between them. Germline values: CDR1 MNHEY, CDR2 SVGAGI. The CDR3 is 15 amino acids.

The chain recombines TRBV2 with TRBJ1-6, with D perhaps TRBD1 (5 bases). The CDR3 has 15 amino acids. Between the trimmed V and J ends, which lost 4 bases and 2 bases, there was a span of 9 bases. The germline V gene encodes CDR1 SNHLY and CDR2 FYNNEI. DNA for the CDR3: TGTGCCAGCAGTGCCCAGGGAACCTATAATTCACCCCTCCACTTT. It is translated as CASSAQGTYNSPLHF. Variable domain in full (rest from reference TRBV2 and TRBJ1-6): EPEVTQTPSHQVTQMGQEVILRCVPISNHLYFYWYRQILGQKVEFLVSFYNNEISEKSEIFDDQFSVERPDGSNFTLKIRSTKLEDSAMYFCASSAQGTYNSPLHFGNGTRLTVT.

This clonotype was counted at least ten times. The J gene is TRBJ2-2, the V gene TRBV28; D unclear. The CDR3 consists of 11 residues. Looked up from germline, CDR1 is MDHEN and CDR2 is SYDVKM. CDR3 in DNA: TGTGCGGCAGCGAACACCGGGGAGCTGTTTTTT. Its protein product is CAAANTGELFF.

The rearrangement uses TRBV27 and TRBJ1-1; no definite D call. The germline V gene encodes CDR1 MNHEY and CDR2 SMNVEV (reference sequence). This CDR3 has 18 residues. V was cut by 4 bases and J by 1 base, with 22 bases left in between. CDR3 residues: CASSSNPSPAGWNTEAFF. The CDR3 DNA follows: TGTGCCAGCAGTTCTAATCCCTCGCCTGCAGGTTGGAACACTGAAGCTTTCTTT.

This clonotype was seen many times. The CDR3 protein is CASSSGGAGNTIYF. DNA for the CDR3: TGTGCCAGCAGCTCCGGGGGGGCAGGAAACACCATATATTTT. The chain uses TRBV9 and TRBJ1-3, with TRBD1 as a possible D gene (6 bases). V shed 4 bases and J shed 4 bases, with 12 bases lying between them. Germline V lookup: CDR1 SGDLS, CDR2 YYNGEE. The CDR3 totals 14 residues.

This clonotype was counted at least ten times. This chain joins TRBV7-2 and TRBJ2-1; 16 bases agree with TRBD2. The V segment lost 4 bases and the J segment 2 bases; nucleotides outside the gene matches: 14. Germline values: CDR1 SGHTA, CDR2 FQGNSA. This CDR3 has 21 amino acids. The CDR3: CASSSPPSGTSGGVPYNEQFF. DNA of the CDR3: TGTGCCAGCAGCTCCCCCCCCTCAGGGACTAGCGGGGGGGTTCCCTACAATGAGCAGTTCTTC.

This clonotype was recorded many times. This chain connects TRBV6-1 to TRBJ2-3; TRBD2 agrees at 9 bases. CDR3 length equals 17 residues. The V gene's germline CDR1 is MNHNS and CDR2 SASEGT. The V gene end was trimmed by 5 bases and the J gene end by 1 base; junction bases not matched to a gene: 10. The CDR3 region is CASSNREPSGGTDTQYF. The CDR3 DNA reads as TGTGCCAGCAGTAACCGGGAACCTAGCGGGGGCACAGATACGCAGTATTTT.

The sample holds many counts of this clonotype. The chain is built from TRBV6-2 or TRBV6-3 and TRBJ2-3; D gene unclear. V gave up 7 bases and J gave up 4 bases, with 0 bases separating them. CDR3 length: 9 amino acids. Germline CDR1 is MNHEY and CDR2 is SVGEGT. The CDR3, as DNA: TGTGCCAGCACAGATACGCAGTATTTT. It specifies CASTDTQYF.

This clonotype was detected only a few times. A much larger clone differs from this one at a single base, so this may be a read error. CDR3 residues: CSVGRSNTEAFF. The DNA for the CDR3 is TGCAGCGTTGGGCGGTCGAACACTGAAGCTTTCTTT. This chain connects TRBV29-1 to TRBJ1-1; the D is unclear. The CDR3 has 12 residues. The germline V gene has CDR1 SQVTM and CDR2 ANQGSEA. V was clipped by 4 bases and J by 1 base, with 7 bases between them.

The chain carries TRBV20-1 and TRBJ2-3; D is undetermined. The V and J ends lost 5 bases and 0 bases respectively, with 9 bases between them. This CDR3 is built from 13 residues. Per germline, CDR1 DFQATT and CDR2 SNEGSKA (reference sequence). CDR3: CSAETKSTDTQYF. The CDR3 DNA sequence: TGCAGTGCTGAGACGAAAAGCACAGATACGCAGTATTTT.

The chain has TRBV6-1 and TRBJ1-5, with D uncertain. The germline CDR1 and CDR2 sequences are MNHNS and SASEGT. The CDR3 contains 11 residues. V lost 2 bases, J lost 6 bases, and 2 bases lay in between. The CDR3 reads CASSETQPQHF. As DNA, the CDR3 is TGTGCCAGCAGTGAAACTCAGCCCCAGCATTTT.

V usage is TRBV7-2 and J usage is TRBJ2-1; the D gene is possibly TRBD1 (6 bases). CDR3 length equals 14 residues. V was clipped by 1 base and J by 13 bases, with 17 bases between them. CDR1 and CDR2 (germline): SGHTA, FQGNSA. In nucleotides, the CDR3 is TGTGCCAGCAGCTTAGGCTCGCTCGACAGGATTCAGTTCTTC. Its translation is CASSLGSLDRIQFF.

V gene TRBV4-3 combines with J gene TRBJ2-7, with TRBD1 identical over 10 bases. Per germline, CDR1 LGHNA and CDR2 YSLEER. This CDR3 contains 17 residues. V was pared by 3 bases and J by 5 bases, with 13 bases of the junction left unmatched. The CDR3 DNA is TGCGCCAGCAGCCAGCACCCTCGACAGGGGGCCTGGGACGAGCAGTACTTC. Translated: CASSQHPRQGAWDEQYF.